This T cell receptor beta chain came from a study of T cells expressing NK-cell markers. Scientists made TCR beta cDNA using 5'RACE template switching with UMIs. Following a re-call of the 5' RACE reads, TCRdb has one entry per CDR3 protein and lacks DNA. This table holds some 390,000 distinct CDR3 sequences. This receptor was taken from a woman aged 45-65 years in good health. The sequenced sample consisted of blood T cells: a sorted CD56 or NKG2C T cell subset, CD4+ or CD8+ T cells, or bulk PBMC T cells (not recorded which).

The CDR3 loop reads CASSVRPDTQYF. The V gene is TRBV7-2, the J gene TRBJ2-3. Germline V gene lookup returns CDR1 SGHTA and CDR2 FQGNSA. The CDR3 extends over 12 amino acids.